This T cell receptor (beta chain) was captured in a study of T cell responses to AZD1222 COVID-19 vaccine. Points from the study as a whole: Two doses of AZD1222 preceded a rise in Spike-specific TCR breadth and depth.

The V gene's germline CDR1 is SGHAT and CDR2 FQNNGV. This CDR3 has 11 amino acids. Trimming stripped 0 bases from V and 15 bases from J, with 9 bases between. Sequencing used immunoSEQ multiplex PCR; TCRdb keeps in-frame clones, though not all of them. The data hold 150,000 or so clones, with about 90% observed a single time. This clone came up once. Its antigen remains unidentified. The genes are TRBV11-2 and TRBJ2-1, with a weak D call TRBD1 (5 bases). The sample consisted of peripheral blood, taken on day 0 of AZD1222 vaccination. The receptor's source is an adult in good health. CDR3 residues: CASSLEGARFF. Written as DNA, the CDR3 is TGTGCCAGCAGCTTAGAAGGGGCTCGGTTCTTC.